This T cell receptor (beta chain) is drawn from a study of vaccination and CD4 T cells after COVID-19. Study-level information: Control cultures were given a CEFX pool, an HIV-1 Nef pool, or no peptide.

The Oncomine TCR Beta short-read assay sequenced DNA from cultured CD4+ T cells. Investigators isolated genomic DNA from cultured CD4+ T cells. TCRdb reprocessed the PCR reads with MiXCR, giving one entry per CDR3 protein. This table holds some 9,900 distinct CDR3 sequences, 20% to 30% found once. A note on this clonotype: Its antigen is not identified.

Treatment denoted: roughly nine-day PBMC culture with coronavirus spike peptide pools or control peptides (ViraFEST assay). Fresh medium (containing IL-2) replaced half the medium on days 3 and 7. Here the sequenced sample was CD4+ T cells from blood, cultured in vitro, taken before SARS-CoV-2 vaccination. The receptor's source is a human donor who received a COVID-19 vaccine.

The CDR3 sequence is CASSASGGTTDTQYF. The CDR3 region has the DNA TGTGCCAGCAGTGCATCGGGGGGGACCACAGATACGCAGTATTTT. The chain carries TRBV25-1 and TRBJ2-3, with 8 bases matching TRBD2. This CDR3 spans 15 amino acids. The germline V gene encodes CDR1 MGHDK and CDR2 SYGVNS. Unmatched junction bases numbered 5, after V lost 4 bases and J lost 2 bases.